This is a list of T cell receptor beta chains from one sample in a study of T cell changes during pregnancy in multiple sclerosis. Sequencing was performed with immunoSEQ multiplex PCR; in TCRdb, only in-frame clones are kept and a portion is missing. Of around 110,000 clones detected, about 90% appear once; the ten largest clones hold more than 1.5%. This specimen consisted of peripheral blood, obtained in the third trimester of pregnancy. The source of these receptors is a female donor with multiple sclerosis, enrolled in a pregnancy study. Each CDR3 is given with its conserved first and last residue. The D gene is left open where the match is weak. A clone size is listed for some rows: how often the clone was seen (once, few, many), or a class if it is expanded.

- - 14 TRBJ1-1 TRBV13 TGTGCCAGCAGCAGAAGGGGCGGGAACACTGAAGCTTTCTTT CASSRRGGNTEAFF
TRBD1 - 13 TRBJ1-2 TRBV9 TGTGCCAGCAGCGCCCGGGACAGCTATGGCTACACCTTC CASSARDSYGYTF
- - 20 TRBJ2-3 TRBV1 TGCACCAGCAGCCAGGTAAGACTAGCGGGAGGTCGGTATAGCACAGATACGCAGTATTTT CTSSQVRLAGGRYSTDTQYF
TRBD1 - 14 TRBJ2-1 TRBV6-1 TGTGCCAGCTCCTTTTTGGGACAGGGGTATGAGCAGTTCTTC CASSFLGQGYEQFF
TRBD1 once 13 TRBJ2-7 TRBV13 TGTGCCAGCAGCCCACAGGGGGCGGGCGAGCAGTACTTC CASSPQGAGEQYF
TRBD2 - 13 TRBJ2-3 TRBV19 TGTGCCAGTAGTAAGACTAGCCCCGATACGCAGTATTTT CASSKTSPDTQYF
TRBD1 - 14 TRBJ1-4 TRBV2 TGTGCCAGCAATCCGACAGGGCTTAATGAAAAACTGTTTTTT CASNPTGLNEKLFF
- - 14 TRBJ2-5 TRBV5-1 TGCGCCAGCAGCTTGGCCCTGTTGTCAGAGACCCAGTACTTC CASSLALLSETQYF
- - 14 TRBJ2-5 TRBV5-1 TGCGCCAGCAGCTTATTCTCAGGGCGGGAGACCCAGTACTTC CASSLFSGRETQYF
TRBD2 - 18 TRBJ2-3 TRBV7-9 TGTGCCAGCAGCTTAGGGCTTGGGTGGGAGGGAGGAGCAGATACGCAGTATTTT CASSLGLGWEGGADTQYF